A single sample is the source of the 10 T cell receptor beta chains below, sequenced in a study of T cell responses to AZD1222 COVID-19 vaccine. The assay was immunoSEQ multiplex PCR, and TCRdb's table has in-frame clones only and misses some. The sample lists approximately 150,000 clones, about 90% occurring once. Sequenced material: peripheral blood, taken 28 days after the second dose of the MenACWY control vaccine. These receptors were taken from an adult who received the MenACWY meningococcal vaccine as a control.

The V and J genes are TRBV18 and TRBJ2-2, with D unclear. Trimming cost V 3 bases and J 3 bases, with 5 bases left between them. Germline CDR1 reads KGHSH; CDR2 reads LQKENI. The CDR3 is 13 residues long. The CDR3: CASSPIHTGELFF. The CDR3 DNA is TGTGCCAGCTCACCGATCCACACCGGGGAGCTGTTTTTT.

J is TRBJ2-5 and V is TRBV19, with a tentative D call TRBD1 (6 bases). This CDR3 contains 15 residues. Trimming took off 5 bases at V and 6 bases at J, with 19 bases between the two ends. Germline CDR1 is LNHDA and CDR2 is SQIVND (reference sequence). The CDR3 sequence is CASSPKTGNRKTQYF. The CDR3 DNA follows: TGTGCCAGTAGTCCGAAAACAGGGAATCGGAAGACCCAGTACTTC.

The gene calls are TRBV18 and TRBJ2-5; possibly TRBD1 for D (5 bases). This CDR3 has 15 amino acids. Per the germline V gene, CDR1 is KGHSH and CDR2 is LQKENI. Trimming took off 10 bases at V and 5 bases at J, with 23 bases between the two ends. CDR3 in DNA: TGTGCCACCTACGCCGGTGGGGCTGGTGGGGAGACCCAGTACTTC. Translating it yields CATYAGGAGGETQYF.

The CDR3 region is CAWSVREGGASGYTF. CDR3 nucleotides: TGTGCCTGGAGTGTACGAGAGGGGGGGGCTTCTGGCTACACCTTC. The rearrangement joins TRBV30 to TRBJ1-2; D possibly corresponds to TRBD1 (6 bases). The V gene lost 0 bases and the J gene lost 7 bases, with 18 bases spanning the gap. The CDR3 extends over 15 amino acids. Germline V gene lookup returns CDR1 GTSNPN and CDR2 SVGIG (reference sequence).

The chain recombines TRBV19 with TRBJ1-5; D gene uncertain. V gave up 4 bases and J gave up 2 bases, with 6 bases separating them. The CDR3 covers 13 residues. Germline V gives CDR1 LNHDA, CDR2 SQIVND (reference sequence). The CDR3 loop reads CASSREGNQPQHF. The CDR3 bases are TGTGCCAGTAGTAGGGAAGGCAATCAGCCCCAGCATTTT.

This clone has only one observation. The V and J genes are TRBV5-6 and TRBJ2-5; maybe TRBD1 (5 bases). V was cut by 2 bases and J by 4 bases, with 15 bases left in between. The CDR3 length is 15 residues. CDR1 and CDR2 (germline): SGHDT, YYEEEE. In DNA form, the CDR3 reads TGTGCCAGCAGCTTTTCCTTAGGGGTCGGAGAGACCCAGTACTTC. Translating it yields CASSFSLGVGETQYF.

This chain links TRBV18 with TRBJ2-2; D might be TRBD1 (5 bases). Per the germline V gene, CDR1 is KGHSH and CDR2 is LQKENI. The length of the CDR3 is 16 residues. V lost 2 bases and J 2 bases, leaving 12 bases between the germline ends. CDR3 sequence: CASSPIAQVNTGELFF. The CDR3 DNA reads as TGTGCCAGCTCACCAATCGCACAGGTTAACACCGGGGAGCTGTTTTTT.

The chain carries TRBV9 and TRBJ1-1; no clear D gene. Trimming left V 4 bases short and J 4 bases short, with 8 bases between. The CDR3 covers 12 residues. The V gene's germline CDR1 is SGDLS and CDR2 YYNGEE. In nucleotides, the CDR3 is TGTGCCAGCAGCCCCGATACCACTGAAGCTTTCTTT. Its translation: CASSPDTTEAFF.

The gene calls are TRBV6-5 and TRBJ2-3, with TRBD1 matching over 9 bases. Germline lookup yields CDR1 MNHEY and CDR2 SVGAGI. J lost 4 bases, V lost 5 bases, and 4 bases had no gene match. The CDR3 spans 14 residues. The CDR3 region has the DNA TGTGCCAGCAGTAACAGGGGGCTCCCAGATACGCAGTATTTT. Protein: CASSNRGLPDTQYF.

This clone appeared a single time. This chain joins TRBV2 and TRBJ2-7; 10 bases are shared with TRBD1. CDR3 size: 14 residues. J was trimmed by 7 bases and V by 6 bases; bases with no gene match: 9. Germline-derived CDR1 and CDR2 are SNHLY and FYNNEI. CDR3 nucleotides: TGTGCCAGCAGGTCCTGGACAGGGGGACGGGAGCAGTACTTC. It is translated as CASRSWTGGREQYF.